The following is a TCR beta chain sequence with its context. Its target is unknown. The sample comes from a study of T cells in localized non-small cell lung cancer. The protocol was immunoSEQ multiplex PCR, while the TCRdb copy is restricted to in-frame clones and leaves out a portion. The sample has about 77,000 clones; around nine tenths are singletons. Findings of the study overall: A higher density of T cells in blood coincided with extended overall survival. The appearance of a median approximately 60 of the top 100 tumor clones was seen in adjacent lung.

Germline V gene lookup returns CDR1 SGHKS and CDR2 YYEKEE (reference sequence). The CDR3 totals 15 residues. Trimming cost V 1 base and J 5 bases; bases outside gene matches: 6. V usage is TRBV5-5 and J usage is TRBJ2-7; 10 positions match TRBD2. The source of this sequence is a woman aged 35 to 70 with stage I squamous cell lung carcinoma. The source was peripheral blood, collected before any cancer treatment. Here the CDR3 reads CASSLSSGGANEQYF. The CDR3 DNA is TGTGCCAGCAGCTTGTCAAGCGGGGGGGCGAACGAGCAGTACTTC.